This TCR beta chain is from a study of T and B cells in COVID-19 patients. About the research overall: Critical illness requiring mechanical ventilation or extracorporeal membrane oxygenation affected about 60% of the roughly 20 active-infection patients.

Each TRB amplification used 250-500 ng of genomic DNA from blood. BIOMED2 TRB-A/B primer pools were used in multiplex TRB PCR. TCRdb ran MiXCR on the multiplex PCR reads and lists one entry per CDR3 protein. Of 15,000 to 20,000 distinct CDR3 sequences in the sample, just over 35% were seen once. Study-wide points: Highly clonal in active COVID-19, TRB repertoires exceeded healthy-donor diversity and richness at recovery.

Germline V gene data show CDR1 as SGHNT and CDR2 as YYREEE (reference sequence). Trimming left V 0 bases short and J 0 bases short, with 12 bases between. The length of the CDR3 is 17 residues. Comments on this clonotype: Its antigen remains unknown.

Sample: blood. This receptor was obtained from a human donor with active COVID-19. V gene TRBV5-4 combines with J gene TRBJ1-4; unclear D gene. The CDR3, as DNA: TGTGCCAGCAGCTTGGAGGTCAGCGTCTCAACTAATGAAAAACTGTTTTTT. Translated: CASSLEVSVSTNEKLFF.